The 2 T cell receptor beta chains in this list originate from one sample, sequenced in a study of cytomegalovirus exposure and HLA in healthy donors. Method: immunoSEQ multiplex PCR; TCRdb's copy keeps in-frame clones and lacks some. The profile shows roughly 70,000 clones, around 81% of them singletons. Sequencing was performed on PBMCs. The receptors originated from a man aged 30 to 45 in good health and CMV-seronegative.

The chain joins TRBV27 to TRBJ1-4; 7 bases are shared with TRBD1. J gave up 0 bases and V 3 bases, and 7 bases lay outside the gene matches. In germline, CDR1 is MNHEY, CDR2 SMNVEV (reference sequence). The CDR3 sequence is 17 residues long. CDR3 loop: CASSLKGGPATNEKLFF. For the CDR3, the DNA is TGTGCCAGCAGTTTGAAAGGGGGCCCCGCAACTAATGAAAAACTGTTTTTT.

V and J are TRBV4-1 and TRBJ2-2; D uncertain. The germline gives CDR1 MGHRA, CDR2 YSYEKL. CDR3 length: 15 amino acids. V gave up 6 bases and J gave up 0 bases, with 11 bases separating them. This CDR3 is CASRPSGTNTGELFF. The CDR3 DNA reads TGCGCCAGCAGACCCTCCGGTACGAACACCGGGGAGCTGTTTTTT.